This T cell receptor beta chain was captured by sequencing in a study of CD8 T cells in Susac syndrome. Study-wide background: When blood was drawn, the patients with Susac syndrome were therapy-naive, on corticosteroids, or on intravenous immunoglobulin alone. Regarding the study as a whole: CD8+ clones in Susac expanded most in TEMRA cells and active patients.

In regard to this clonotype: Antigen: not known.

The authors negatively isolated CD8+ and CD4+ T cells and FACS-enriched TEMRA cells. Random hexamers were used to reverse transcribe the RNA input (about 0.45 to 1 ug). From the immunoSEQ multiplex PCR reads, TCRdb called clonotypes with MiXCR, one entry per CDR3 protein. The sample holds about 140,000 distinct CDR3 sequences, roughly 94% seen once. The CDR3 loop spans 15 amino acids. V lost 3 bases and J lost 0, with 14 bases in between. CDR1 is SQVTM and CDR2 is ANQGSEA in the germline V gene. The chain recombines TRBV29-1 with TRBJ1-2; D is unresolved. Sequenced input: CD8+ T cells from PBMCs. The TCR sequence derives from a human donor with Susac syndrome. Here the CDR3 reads CSVDVGKGSNYGYTF. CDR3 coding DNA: TGCAGCGTTGATGTAGGGAAGGGATCTAACTATGGCTACACCTTC.